The clone carrying this T cell receptor (beta chain) was picked up a small number of times. A second PCR, run for roughly 7 to 11 cycles, used a sample-barcoded 5' primer plus a J-beta primer mix. A single record per CDR3 protein comes from TCRdb applying MiXCR to the 5' RACE reads. The sample contains around 580,000 distinct CDR3 sequences, roughly 48% of which appear only once. The sample is drawn from a study of blood T cells in healthy people across ages. The V and J ends lost 6 bases and 0 bases, in that order; junction bases with no gene match: 8. The CDR3 runs 17 residues. Germline V gives CDR1 KGHSH, CDR2 LQKENI.

The material sequenced was blood. The chain employs TRBV18 and TRBJ2-3; the match to TRBD2 covers 11 bases. The sequence was collected from a man older than 75 in good health. The DNA for the CDR3 is TGTGCCAGCTCCCTAGGACTAGCGGGCTACAGCACAGATACGCAGTATTTT. As protein: CASSLGLAGYSTDTQYF.